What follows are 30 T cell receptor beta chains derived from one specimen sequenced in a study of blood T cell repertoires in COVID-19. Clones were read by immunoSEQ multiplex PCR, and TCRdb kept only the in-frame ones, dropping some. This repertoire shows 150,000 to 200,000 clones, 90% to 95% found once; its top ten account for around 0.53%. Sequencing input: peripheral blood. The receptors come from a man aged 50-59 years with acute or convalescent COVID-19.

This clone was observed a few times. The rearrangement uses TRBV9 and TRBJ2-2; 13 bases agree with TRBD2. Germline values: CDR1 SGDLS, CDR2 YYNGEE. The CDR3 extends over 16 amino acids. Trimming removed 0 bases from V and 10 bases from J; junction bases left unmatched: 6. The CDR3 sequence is CASSVDELAGGPELFF. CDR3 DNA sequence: TGTGCCAGCAGCGTAGATGAACTAGCGGGGGGGCCGGAGCTGTTTTTT.

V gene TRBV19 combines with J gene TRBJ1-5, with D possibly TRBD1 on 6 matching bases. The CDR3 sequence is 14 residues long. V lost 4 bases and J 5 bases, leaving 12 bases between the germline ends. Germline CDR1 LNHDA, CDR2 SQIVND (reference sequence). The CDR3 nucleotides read TGTGCCAGTAGTAGGGAGGGGGACTATCAGCCCCAGCATTTT. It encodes CASSREGDYQPQHF.

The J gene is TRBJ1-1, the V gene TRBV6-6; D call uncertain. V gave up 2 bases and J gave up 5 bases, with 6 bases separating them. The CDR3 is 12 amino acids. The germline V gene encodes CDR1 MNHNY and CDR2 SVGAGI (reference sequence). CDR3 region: CASSYRETEAFF. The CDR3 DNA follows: TGTGCCAGCAGTTACCGGGAGACTGAAGCTTTCTTT.

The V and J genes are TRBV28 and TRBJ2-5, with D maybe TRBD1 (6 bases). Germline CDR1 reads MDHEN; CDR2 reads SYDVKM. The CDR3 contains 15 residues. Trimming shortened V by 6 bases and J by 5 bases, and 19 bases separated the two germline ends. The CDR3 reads CASSKTGASQETQYF. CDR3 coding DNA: TGTGCCAGCAGCAAGACAGGAGCCTCACAGGAGACCCAGTACTTC. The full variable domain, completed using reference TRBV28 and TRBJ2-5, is DVKVTQSSRYLVKRTGEKVFLECVQDMDHENMFWYRQDPGLGLRLIYFSYDVKMKEKGDIPEGYSVSREKKERFSLILESASTNQTSMYLCASSKTGASQETQYFGPGTRLLVL.

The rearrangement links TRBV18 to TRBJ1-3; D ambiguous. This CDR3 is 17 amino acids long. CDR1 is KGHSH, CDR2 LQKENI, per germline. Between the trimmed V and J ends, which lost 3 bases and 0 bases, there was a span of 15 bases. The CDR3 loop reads CASSPFPRENSGNTIYF. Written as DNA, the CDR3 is TGTGCCAGCTCACCTTTTCCGCGTGAGAACTCTGGAAACACCATATATTTT.

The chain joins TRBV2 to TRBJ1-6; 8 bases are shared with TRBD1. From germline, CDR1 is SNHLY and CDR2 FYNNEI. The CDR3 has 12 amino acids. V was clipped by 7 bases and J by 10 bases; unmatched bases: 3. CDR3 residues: CASKSGGSPLHF. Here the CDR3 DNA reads TGTGCCAGCAAGTCAGGGGGCTCACCCCTCCACTTT. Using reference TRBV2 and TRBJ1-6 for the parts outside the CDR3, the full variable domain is EPEVTQTPSHQVTQMGQEVILRCVPISNHLYFYWYRQILGQKVEFLVSFYNNEISEKSEIFDDQFSVERPDGSNFTLKIRSTKLEDSAMYFCASKSGGSPLHFGNGTRLTVT.

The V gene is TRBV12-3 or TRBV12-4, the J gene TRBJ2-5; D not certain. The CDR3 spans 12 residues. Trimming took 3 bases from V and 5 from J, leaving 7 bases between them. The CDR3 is CASSFYRETQYF. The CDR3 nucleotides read TGTGCCAGCAGTTTCTATCGGGAGACCCAGTACTTC.

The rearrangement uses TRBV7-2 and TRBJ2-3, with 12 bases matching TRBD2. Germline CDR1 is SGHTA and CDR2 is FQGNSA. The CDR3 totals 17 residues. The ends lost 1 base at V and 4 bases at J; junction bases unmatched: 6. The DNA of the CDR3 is TGTGCCAGCAGCTTAGGGTCTAGCGGGAGGGCCTCAGATACGCAGTATTTT. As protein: CASSLGSSGRASDTQYF.

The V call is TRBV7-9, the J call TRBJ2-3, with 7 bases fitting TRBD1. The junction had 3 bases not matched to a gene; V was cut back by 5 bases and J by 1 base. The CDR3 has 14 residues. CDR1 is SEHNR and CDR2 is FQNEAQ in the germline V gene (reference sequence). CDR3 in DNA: TGTGCCAGCAGCGTAACAGGGGGCACAGATACGCAGTATTTT. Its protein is CASSVTGGTDTQYF. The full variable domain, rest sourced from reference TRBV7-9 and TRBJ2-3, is DTGVSQNPRHKITKRGQNVTFRCDPISEHNRLYWYRQTLGQGPEFLTYFQNEAQLEKSRLLSDRFSAERPKGSFSTLEIQRTEQGDSAMYLCASSVTGGTDTQYFGPGTRLTVL.

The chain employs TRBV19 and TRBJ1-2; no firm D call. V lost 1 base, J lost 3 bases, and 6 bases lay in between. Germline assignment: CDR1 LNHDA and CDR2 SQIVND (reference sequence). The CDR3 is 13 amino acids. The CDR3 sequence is CASSIVTDYGYTF. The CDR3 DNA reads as TGTGCCAGTAGTATAGTGACTGACTATGGCTACACCTTC.

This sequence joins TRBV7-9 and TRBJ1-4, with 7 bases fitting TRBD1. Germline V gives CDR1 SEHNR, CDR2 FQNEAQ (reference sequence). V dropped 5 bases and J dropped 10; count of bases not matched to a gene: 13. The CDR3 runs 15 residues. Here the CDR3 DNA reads TGTGCCAGCAGCCCGGAGACAGGGCTTTTTGGAAAACTGTTTTTT. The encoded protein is CASSPETGLFGKLFF.

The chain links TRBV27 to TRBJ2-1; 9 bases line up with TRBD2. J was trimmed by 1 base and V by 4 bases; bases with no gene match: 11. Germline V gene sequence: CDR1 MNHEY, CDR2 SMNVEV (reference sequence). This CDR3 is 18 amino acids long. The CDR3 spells CASSSREVAGVSYNEQFF. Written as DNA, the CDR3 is TGTGCCAGCAGTTCCAGGGAAGTAGCGGGAGTATCCTACAATGAGCAGTTCTTC.

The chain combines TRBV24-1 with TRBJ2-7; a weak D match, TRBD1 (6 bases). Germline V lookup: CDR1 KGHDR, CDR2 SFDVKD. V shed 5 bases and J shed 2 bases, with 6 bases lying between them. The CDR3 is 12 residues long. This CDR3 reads CATSAGAYEQYF. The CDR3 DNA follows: TGTGCCACCAGTGCAGGGGCCTACGAGCAGTACTTC.

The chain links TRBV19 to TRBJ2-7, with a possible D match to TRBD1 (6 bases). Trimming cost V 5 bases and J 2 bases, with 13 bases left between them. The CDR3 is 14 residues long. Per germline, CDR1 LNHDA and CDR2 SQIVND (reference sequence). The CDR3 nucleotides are TGTGCCAGTAGTCCAGCCGGGACACCCTACGAGCAGTACTTC. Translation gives CASSPAGTPYEQYF.

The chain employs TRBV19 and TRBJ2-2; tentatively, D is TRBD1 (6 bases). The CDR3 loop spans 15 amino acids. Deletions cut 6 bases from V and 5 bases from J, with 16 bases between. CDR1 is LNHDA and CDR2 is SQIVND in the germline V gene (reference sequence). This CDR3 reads CASSPLRGNTGELFF. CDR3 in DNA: TGTGCCAGTAGCCCACTCAGGGGAAATACCGGGGAGCTGTTTTTT.

CDR3 sequence (DNA): TGTGCCAGCAGTTTTCCCCGGGGAGTCGCTGAAGCTTTCTTT. This codes for CASSFPRGVAEAFF. V and J are TRBV28 and TRBJ1-1; D ambiguous. V was pared by 3 bases and J by 6 bases, with 14 bases between. The CDR3 loop spans 14 amino acids. Germline values: CDR1 MDHEN, CDR2 SYDVKM.

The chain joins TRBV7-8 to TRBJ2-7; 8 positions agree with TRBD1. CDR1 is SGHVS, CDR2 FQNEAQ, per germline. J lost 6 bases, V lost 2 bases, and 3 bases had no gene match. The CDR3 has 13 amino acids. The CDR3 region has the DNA TGTGCCAGCAGCTTAAACAGGGGGAGCGAGCAGTACGTC. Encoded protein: CASSLNRGSEQYV.

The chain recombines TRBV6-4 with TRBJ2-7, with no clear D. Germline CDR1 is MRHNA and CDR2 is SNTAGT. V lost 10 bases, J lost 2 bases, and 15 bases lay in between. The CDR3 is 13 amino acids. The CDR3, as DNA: TGTGCCACCCCCACGAACAGTACCTACGAGCAGTACTTC. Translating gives CATPTNSTYEQYF.

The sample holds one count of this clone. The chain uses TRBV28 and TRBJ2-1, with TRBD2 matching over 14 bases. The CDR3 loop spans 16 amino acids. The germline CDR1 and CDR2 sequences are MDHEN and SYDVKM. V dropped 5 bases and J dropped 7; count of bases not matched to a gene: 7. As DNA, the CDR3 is TGTGCCAGCAGTACGGGGACTAGCGGGAGATATAATGAGCAGTTCTTC. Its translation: CASSTGTSGRYNEQFF.

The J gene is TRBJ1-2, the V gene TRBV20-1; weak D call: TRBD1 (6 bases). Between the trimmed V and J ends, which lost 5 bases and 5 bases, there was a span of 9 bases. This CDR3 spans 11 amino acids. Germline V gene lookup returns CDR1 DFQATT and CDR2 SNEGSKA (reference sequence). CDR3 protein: CSALGGYGYTF. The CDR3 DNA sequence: TGCAGTGCTTTAGGGGGTTATGGCTACACCTTC.

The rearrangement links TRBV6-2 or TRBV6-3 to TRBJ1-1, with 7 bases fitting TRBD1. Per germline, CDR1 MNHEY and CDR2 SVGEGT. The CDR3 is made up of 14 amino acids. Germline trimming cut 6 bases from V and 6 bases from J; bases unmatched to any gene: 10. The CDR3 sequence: CASSPPNGQAEAFF. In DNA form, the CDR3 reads TGTGCCAGCAGCCCACCGAACGGACAGGCTGAAGCTTTCTTT.

The DNA for the CDR3 is TGCGCCAGCAGCTTGAGACCGGGTCACGGGGAGCTGTTTTTT. It yields the protein CASSLRPGHGELFF. V usage is TRBV5-1 and J usage is TRBJ2-2; D gene ambiguous. The V end lost 1 base, the J end lost 7 bases, and 11 bases lay between the germline ends. Germline CDR1 reads SGHRS; CDR2 reads YFSETQ. This CDR3 has 14 amino acids.

The CDR3 sequence is CASSLSGWTEAFF. CDR3 nucleotide sequence: TGTGCCAGCAGTTTATCAGGGTGGACTGAAGCTTTCTTT. This chain connects TRBV12-3 or TRBV12-4 to TRBJ1-1; tentatively, D is TRBD1 (5 bases). V lost 2 bases to trimming and J lost 5 bases, with 9 bases between them. The CDR3 runs to 13 residues.

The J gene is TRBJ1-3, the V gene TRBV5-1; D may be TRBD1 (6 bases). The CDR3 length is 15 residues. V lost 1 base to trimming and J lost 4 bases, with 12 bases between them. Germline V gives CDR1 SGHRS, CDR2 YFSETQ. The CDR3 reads CASSLSGGPGNTIYF. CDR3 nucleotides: TGCGCCAGCAGCTTGTCGGGGGGCCCAGGAAACACCATATATTTT.

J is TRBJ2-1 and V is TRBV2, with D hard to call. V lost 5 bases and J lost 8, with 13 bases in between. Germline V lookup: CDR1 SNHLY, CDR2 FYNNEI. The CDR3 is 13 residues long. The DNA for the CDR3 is TGTGCCAGCAGTAGAAACTCGTTGGATGAGCAGTTCTTC. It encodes CASSRNSLDEQFF.

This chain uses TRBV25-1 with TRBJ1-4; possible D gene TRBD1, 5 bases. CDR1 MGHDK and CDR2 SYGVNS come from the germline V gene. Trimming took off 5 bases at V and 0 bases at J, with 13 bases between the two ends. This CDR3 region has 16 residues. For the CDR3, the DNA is TGTGCCAGCAGTCCCTGGGGGGATCCAACTAATGAAAAACTGTTTTTT. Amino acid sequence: CASSPWGDPTNEKLFF.

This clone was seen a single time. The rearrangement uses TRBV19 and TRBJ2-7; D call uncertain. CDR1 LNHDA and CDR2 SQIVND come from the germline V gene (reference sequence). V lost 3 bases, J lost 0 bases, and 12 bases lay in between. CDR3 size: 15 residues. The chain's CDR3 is CASSIQVFPSYEQYF. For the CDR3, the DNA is TGTGCCAGTAGTATCCAGGTTTTCCCCTCCTACGAGCAGTACTTC.

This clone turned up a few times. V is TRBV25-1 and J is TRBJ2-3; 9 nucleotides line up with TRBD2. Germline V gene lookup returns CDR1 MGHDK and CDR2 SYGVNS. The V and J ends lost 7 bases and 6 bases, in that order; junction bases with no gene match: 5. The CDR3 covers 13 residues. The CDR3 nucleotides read TGTGCCAGCACCCCTAGCGGGAAGGATACGCAGTATTTT. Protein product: CASTPSGKDTQYF.

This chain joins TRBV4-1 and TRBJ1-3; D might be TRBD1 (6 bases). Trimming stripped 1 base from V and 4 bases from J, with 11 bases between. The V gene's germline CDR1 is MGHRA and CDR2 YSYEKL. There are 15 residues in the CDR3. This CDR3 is CASSQASTGGNTIYF. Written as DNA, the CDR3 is TGCGCCAGCAGCCAAGCCTCTACAGGGGGAAACACCATATATTTT.

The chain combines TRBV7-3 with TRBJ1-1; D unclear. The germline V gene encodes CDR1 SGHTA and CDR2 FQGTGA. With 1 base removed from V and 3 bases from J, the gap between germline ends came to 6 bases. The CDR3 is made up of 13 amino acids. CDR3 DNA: TGTGCCAGCAGCTTAATGGAGGACACTGAAGCTTTCTTT. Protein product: CASSLMEDTEAFF.